Below are 8 T cell receptor beta chains sequenced from a single sample in a study of Graves' ophthalmopathy and Graves' hyperthyroidism. Investigators amplified TCR beta CDR3 regions from RNA transcripts. First-round RT-PCR used HTBI primers; second-round multiplex PCR followed. Via MiXCR, TCRdb re-called the multiplex PCR reads, giving one row per CDR3 protein. This table has about 700,000 distinct CDR3 sequences, 35% to 50% appearing once. The source material was peripheral blood. The receptors stem from an adult man with Graves' ophthalmopathy.

This clonotype was counted at least ten times. The chain links TRBV29-1 to TRBJ1-2; D gene unclear. The CDR3 has 14 residues. The ends were cut back, 3 bases at V and 7 bases at J, with 18 bases in the middle. Germline CDR1 is SQVTM and CDR2 is ANQGSEA. CDR3 protein: CSVEVIRAAPGYTF. The CDR3 DNA is TGCAGCGTTGAGGTAATTCGGGCCGCACCTGGCTACACCTTC.

V is TRBV10-3 and J is TRBJ1-2; possibly TRBD1 for D (6 bases). The CDR3 runs 14 residues. Trimming stripped 3 bases from V and 7 bases from J, with 15 bases between. In germline, CDR1 is ENHRY, CDR2 SYGVKD. The CDR3 bases are TGTGCCATCAGTGATACCCAGGGGTCGGCTGGCTACACCTTC. Protein product: CAISDTQGSAGYTF.

This sequence joins TRBV24-1 and TRBJ2-3; TRBD1 agrees at 7 bases. The CDR3 is 15 residues long. Germline V gene lookup returns CDR1 KGHDR and CDR2 SFDVKD. V was pared by 4 bases and J by 4 bases, with 7 bases of the junction left unmatched. The CDR3 DNA is TGTGCCACCAGTGACCCAGGGGGAATGGCAGATACGCAGTATTTT. Its translation: CATSDPGGMADTQYF.

This clonotype was counted at least ten times. The rearrangement links TRBV7-9 to TRBJ2-7, with 7 bases identical to TRBD2. The V gene end was trimmed by 5 bases and the J gene end by 5 bases; junction bases not matched to a gene: 6. The germline CDR1 and CDR2 sequences are SEHNR and FQNEAQ (reference sequence). The CDR3 covers 13 residues. This chain's CDR3 is CASSLALADEQYF. The CDR3, as DNA: TGTGCCAGCAGCCTCGCCCTAGCGGACGAGCAGTACTTC.

The sample holds many counts of this clonotype. CDR3 bases: TGTGCCAGCAGGGAGGCCGGGGAGACCCAGTACTTC. Translation: CASREAGETQYF. The chain joins TRBV7-9 to TRBJ2-5; D perhaps matches TRBD2 (5 bases). Germline loops: CDR1 SEHNR, CDR2 FQNEAQ (reference sequence). V lost 6 bases and J 5 bases, leaving 10 bases between the germline ends. The CDR3 is 12 residues long. The full variable domain, with the rest looked up from reference TRBV7-9 and TRBJ2-5, is DTGVSQNPRHKITKRGQNVTFRCDPISEHNRLYWYRQTLGQGPEFLTYFQNEAQLEKSRLLSDRFSAERPKGSFSTLEIQRTEQGDSAMYLCASREAGETQYFGPGTRLLVL.

The chain couples TRBV9 to TRBJ2-7, with 7 bases that match TRBD1. Germline V lookup: CDR1 SGDLS, CDR2 YYNGEE. The CDR3 totals 14 residues. Germline trimming cut 0 bases from V and 5 bases from J; bases unmatched to any gene: 5. CDR3 in amino acids: CASSVGRQGHEQYF. The CDR3 bases are TGTGCCAGCAGCGTAGGTCGACAGGGACACGAGCAGTACTTC.

This clonotype was detected ten times or more. The chain is built from TRBV24-1 and TRBJ1-5, with D unresolved. Deletions cut 5 bases from V and 6 bases from J, with 10 bases between. Germline assignment: CDR1 KGHDR and CDR2 SFDVKD. The CDR3 covers 13 residues. The CDR3 DNA reads as TGTGCCACCAGTGCGTTTATAGGTCAGCCCCAGCATTTT. Translation: CATSAFIGQPQHF.

The chain links TRBV10-3 to TRBJ1-1; D is undetermined. V lost 6 bases and J 4 bases, leaving 12 bases between the germline ends. Germline CDR1 is ENHRY and CDR2 is SYGVKD. The CDR3 sequence is 13 residues long. The CDR3 DNA reads TGTGCCATCAGCCGCGCACACGGCACTGAAGCTTTCTTT. Its translation: CAISRAHGTEAFF.